The rows below give T cell receptor beta chains drawn from one sample of a study of T cell repertoires in cytomegalovirus infection. Each CDR3 protein gets one entry after TCRdb re-called the reads with MiXCR. The table lists roughly 990,000 distinct CDR3 sequences, roughly 30% of them singletons. For these TCRs, the target antigens are not known. Material: cultured CD8+ T cells from PBMCs, obtained from culture after CMV antigen stimulation. All receptors come from a human donor in good health (CMV status not recorded). Some clones in this sample may be carry-over from other donors' samples. CDR3s include the opening cysteine and the closing phenylalanine or tryptophan. A D gene is named only where the DNA matches it firmly. For some rows the clone size is stated as once, few or many, or as a class when expanded; others skip it.

d_gene	v_gene	abundance	j_gene	CDR3aa	CDR3nt
NA	TRBV6-2/TRBV6-3	few	TRBJ2-3	CASTNGGKTRRDTQYF	TGTGCCAGCACCAACGGAGGGAAAACCCGCCGGGATACGCAGTATTTT
NA	TRBV7-8	many	TRBJ2-3	CASSSGTIASTDTQYF	TGTGCCAGCAGCTCGGGGACGATAGCTAGCACAGATACGCAGTATTTT
TRBD1	TRBV19	NA	TRBJ1-2	CASRYTGQGNYGYTF	TGTGCCAGTAGATACACGGGACAGGGGAACTATGGCTACACCTTC
NA	TRBV7-6	few	TRBJ2-7	CASSLGDGSGEQYF	TGTGCCAGCAGCTTAGGGGACGGATCTGGCGAGCAGTACTTC
TRBD1	TRBV18	once	TRBJ2-5	CASSPPRQGQETQYF	TGTGCCAGCTCACCACCGCGACAGGGGCAAGAGACCCAGTACTTC
TRBD1	TRBV18	few	TRBJ2-2	CASSIRTGDPTGELFF	TGTGCCAGCTCAATCCGAACAGGGGATCCTACCGGGGAGCTGTTTTTT
NA	TRBV7-2	many	TRBJ1-5	CASSLVGMNRNQPQHF	TGTGCCAGCAGCTTAGTGGGGATGAACCGCAATCAGCCCCAGCATTTT
TRBD2	TRBV10-3	few	TRBJ2-3	CAIRGLADGSTDTQYF	TGTGCCATCAGGGGACTAGCGGACGGTAGCACAGATACGCAGTATTTT
NA	TRBV19	NA	TRBJ2-1	CASSIRVGRQTSSYNEQFF	TGTGCCAGTAGTATAAGAGTCGGGCGACAGACGAGCTCCTACAATGAGCAGTTCTTC
TRBD1	TRBV19	NA	TRBJ2-1	CASTTRGTGNINEQFF	TGTGCCAGTACCACTAGGGGGACAGGGAACATTAATGAGCAGTTCTTC
NA	TRBV7-7	NA	TRBJ2-1	CASSLYPANNEQFF	TGTGCTAGCAGCCTCTACCCCGCAAACAATGAGCAGTTCTTC
NA	TRBV5-4	NA	TRBJ1-1	CASSSGWGNTEAFF	TGCGCCAGCAGTTCCGGTTGGGGAAACACTGAAGCTTTCTTT
TRBD2	TRBV7-9	few	TRBJ2-1	CASRSSGGASYNEQFF	TGTGCCAGCAGGTCTAGCGGGGGGGCGTCCTACAATGAGCAGTTCTTC
NA	TRBV11-2	NA	TRBJ2-1	CASSTGLLSYNEQFF	TGTGCCAGCAGCACCGGACTGCTCTCCTACAATGAGCAGTTCTTC
TRBD1	TRBV29-1	NA	TRBJ2-7	CSVQTGESYEQYF	TGCAGCGTTCAGACAGGGGAGTCCTACGAGCAGTACTTC
TRBD1	TRBV7-3	NA	TRBJ1-2	CASRGGTGGVYGYTF	TGTGCCAGCAGGGGAGGGACAGGGGGCGTCTATGGCTACACCTTC
NA	TRBV9	few	TRBJ2-1	CASSVEQLTRDEQFF	TGTGCCAGCAGCGTAGAACAGTTGACTAGGGATGAGCAGTTCTTC
TRBD1	TRBV4-2	few	TRBJ1-4	CASSHTAGTANEKLFF	TGTGCCAGCAGCCACACAGCCGGGACAGCTAATGAAAAACTGTTTTTT
NA	TRBV5-1	few	TRBJ2-7	CASSLVDSYEQYF	TGCGCCAGCAGCTTGGTCGACTCCTACGAGCAGTACTTC
NA	TRBV7-6	NA	TRBJ1-2	CASSSPDVSGYTF	TGTGCCAGCAGCTCACCGGATGTAAGTGGCTACACCTTC
TRBD2	TRBV10-3	NA	TRBJ2-3	CAISDPLAGGRTDTQYF	TGTGCCATCAGTGATCCGCTAGCGGGGGGACGCACAGATACGCAGTATTTT
NA	TRBV29-1	few	TRBJ2-3	CSGMTSSTDTQYF	TGCAGCGGGATGACTTCTAGCACAGATACGCAGTATTTT
TRBD2	TRBV7-6	many	TRBJ2-3	CASSSRAGLAGERHPDTQYF	TGTGCCAGCAGCTCTAGGGCGGGACTAGCGGGGGAGAGGCACCCAGATACGCAGTATTTT
TRBD1	TRBV2	NA	TRBJ1-2	CASRRDRDGYTF	TGTGCCAGCAGACGCGACAGGGACGGCTACACCTTC
NA	TRBV12-3/TRBV12-4	many	TRBJ2-2	CASSFTLGQNTGELFF	TGTGCCAGCAGTTTCACCCTCGGACAGAACACCGGGGAGCTGTTTTTT
NA	TRBV4-1	NA	TRBJ2-1	CASSQDGNSLKQFF	TGCGCCAGCAGCCAAGATGGGAATAGCCTGAAGCAGTTCTTC
NA	TRBV7-6	many	TRBJ2-3	CASSSDIGQTSPTDTQYF	TGTGCCAGCAGCTCTGATATCGGACAGACCTCTCCCACAGATACGCAGTATTTT
NA	TRBV5-5	NA	TRBJ2-3	CASSETAADTQYF	TGTGCCAGCAGCGAGACAGCCGCCGATACGCAGTATTTT
NA	TRBV4-3	NA	TRBJ1-3	CASSQDGGGTGNTIYF	TGCGCCAGCAGCCAAGATGGAGGAGGGACTGGAAACACCATATATTTT
TRBD1	TRBV5-1	few	TRBJ1-1	CASSPGTGTKDTEAFF	TGCGCCAGCAGCCCCGGGACAGGGACAAAAGACACTGAAGCTTTCTTT
TRBD1	TRBV2	NA	TRBJ1-2	CASSEKGQGGNYGYTF	TGTGCCAGCAGTGAGAAGGGACAGGGCGGGAACTATGGCTACACCTTC
TRBD1	TRBV7-9	NA	TRBJ1-2	CASSFAGGSLGYTF	TGTGCCAGCAGCTTCGCAGGGGGGTCTCTAGGCTACACCTTC
NA	TRBV6-2/TRBV6-3	few	TRBJ1-6	CASSYPDIPPLHF	TGTGCCAGCAGTTACCCGGACATACCTCCCCTCCACTTT
TRBD2	TRBV24-1	NA	TRBJ2-3	CATSESGLAGPDTQYF	TGTGCCACCAGTGAGAGTGGACTAGCGGGGCCAGATACGCAGTATTTT
NA	TRBV2	NA	TRBJ2-7	CASSEGDRSSYEQYF	TGTGCCAGCAGTGAAGGTGACAGAAGCTCCTACGAGCAGTACTTC
NA	TRBV6-2/TRBV6-3	few	TRBJ2-3	CASLFADTQYF	TGTGCCAGCCTATTTGCAGATACGCAGTATTTT
TRBD1	TRBV6-1	NA	TRBJ2-3	CATLDRGSTDTQYF	TGTGCCACTTTGGACAGGGGGAGCACAGATACGCAGTATTTT
NA	TRBV27	NA	TRBJ1-2	CASSPDRNGYTF	TGTGCCAGCAGCCCCGACAGAAATGGCTACACCTTC
NA	TRBV6-2/TRBV6-3	NA	TRBJ1-5	CASSYSETGHSNQPQHF	TGTGCCAGCAGTTACTCGGAAACGGGGCATAGCAATCAGCCCCAGCATTTT
NA	TRBV7-6	NA	TRBJ2-1	CASSGPPWHEQFF	TGTGCCAGCAGCGGGCCACCTTGGCATGAGCAGTTCTTC
NA	TRBV7-3	many	TRBJ2-2	CASSLNPPGSNTGELFF	TGTGCCAGCAGCTTAAATCCCCCAGGCTCCAACACCGGGGAGCTGTTTTTT
NA	TRBV29-1	NA	TRBJ2-1	CSVDLVYNEQFF	TGCAGCGTTGATTTAGTTTACAATGAGCAGTTCTTC
TRBD1	TRBV7-9	few	TRBJ2-5	CASSLERTGGETQYF	TGTGCCAGCAGCTTAGAGAGGACAGGGGGCGAGACCCAGTACTTC
NA	TRBV5-4	once	TRBJ1-5	CASSSNDQPQHF	TGTGCCAGCAGCTCGAACGATCAGCCCCAGCATTTT
TRBD1	TRBV4-3	NA	TRBJ1-2	CASSQFPSGGQGYTF	TGCGCCAGCAGCCAATTTCCCTCAGGGGGCCAAGGCTACACCTTC
NA	TRBV7-2	many	TRBJ2-2	CATPLARELFF	TGTGCCACCCCCCTCGCCAGGGAGCTGTTTTTT
NA	TRBV10-3	NA	TRBJ2-7	CAISGTGGRREQYF	TGTGCCATCAGTGGGACGGGGGGCCGTAGGGAGCAGTACTTC
NA	TRBV7-6	many	TRBJ2-3	CASSLSGAGNTDTQYF	TGTGCCAGCAGCTTAAGTGGTGCGGGCAACACAGATACGCAGTATTTT
NA	TRBV27	few	TRBJ1-5	CASSPTQGQPQHF	TGTGCCAGCAGCCCAACTCAGGGCCAGCCCCAGCATTTT
TRBD1	TRBV27	few	TRBJ2-3	CASSLRQGTPDTQYF	TGTGCCAGCAGTTTGAGACAGGGGACCCCAGATACGCAGTATTTT
TRBD1	TRBV19	NA	TRBJ2-2	CASSSLGQFPGELFF	TGTGCCAGTAGTTCCCTGGGACAGTTCCCCGGGGAGCTGTTTTTT
NA	TRBV6-2/TRBV6-3	NA	TRBJ1-2	CASSGYRDAAGYTF	TGTGCCAGCAGTGGGTACAGGGATGCGGCTGGCTACACCTTC
TRBD1	TRBV7-3	NA	TRBJ2-2	CASSLTGQRHTGELFF	TGTGCCAGCAGCTTAACGGGACAGCGTCACACCGGGGAGCTGTTTTTT
TRBD2	TRBV27	few	TRBJ2-2	CASSFPAGGLNTGELFF	TGTGCCAGCAGTTTTCCCGCGGGGGGGCTGAACACCGGGGAGCTGTTTTTT
NA	TRBV9	NA	TRBJ1-1	CASSVGRGWTEAFF	TGTGCCAGCAGCGTAGGCAGGGGTTGGACTGAAGCTTTCTTT
NA	TRBV12-3/TRBV12-4	few	TRBJ1-1	CASRDSRNTEAFF	TGTGCCAGCAGGGACAGCCGAAACACTGAAGCTTTCTTT
TRBD1	TRBV4-1	NA	TRBJ2-3	CASSQRTGTSTDTQYF	TGCGCCAGCAGCCAACGGACAGGGACTAGCACAGATACGCAGTATTTT
NA	TRBV12-3/TRBV12-4	NA	TRBJ2-1	CASSRWASYNEQFF	TGTGCCAGCAGTCGCTGGGCTTCCTACAATGAGCAGTTCTTC
NA	TRBV27	few	TRBJ2-3	CASSLGPPVAHGTDTQYF	TGTGCCAGCAGTTTGGGGCCTCCAGTAGCACATGGCACAGATACGCAGTATTTT
NA	TRBV6-2/TRBV6-3	few	TRBJ1-5	CASSEMWTDQPQHF	TGTGCCAGCAGCGAAATGTGGACTGATCAGCCCCAGCATTTT